This paragraph reports one T cell receptor beta chain. The antigen is unknown. This CDR3 is 14 amino acids long. The germline CDR1 and CDR2 sequences are SGHRS and YFSETQ. The V gene lost 0 bases and the J gene lost 4 bases, with 10 bases spanning the gap. PCR employed 60 Vbeta and 13 Jbeta primers. Generated by immunoSEQ multiplex PCR, the TCRdb table keeps only in-frame clones and is missing some. Of approximately 180,000 clones listed, just under 85% are singletons. The record originates from a study of cytomegalovirus exposure and HLA in healthy donors. The study's findings and limits: When analyzed later, the rates of TCR association showed variation by HLA locus, with DRB1 the most and HLA-C the fewest. In an earlier analysis, productive rearrangement rates for most beta V segments clustered near 87% or 30%. Upon later analysis, HLA-associated TCR beta chains proved more clonally expanded than other, equally common chains.

The TCR was taken from a girl aged 5-17 years in good health and CMV-seropositive. This rearrangement joins TRBV5-1 to TRBJ1-2; TRBD1 might be the D (6 bases). The sample consisted of PBMCs. CDR3 DNA: TGCGCCAGCAGCTTGGAGGGGGAGCCCTATGGCTACACCTTC. The encoded protein is CASSLEGEPYGYTF.